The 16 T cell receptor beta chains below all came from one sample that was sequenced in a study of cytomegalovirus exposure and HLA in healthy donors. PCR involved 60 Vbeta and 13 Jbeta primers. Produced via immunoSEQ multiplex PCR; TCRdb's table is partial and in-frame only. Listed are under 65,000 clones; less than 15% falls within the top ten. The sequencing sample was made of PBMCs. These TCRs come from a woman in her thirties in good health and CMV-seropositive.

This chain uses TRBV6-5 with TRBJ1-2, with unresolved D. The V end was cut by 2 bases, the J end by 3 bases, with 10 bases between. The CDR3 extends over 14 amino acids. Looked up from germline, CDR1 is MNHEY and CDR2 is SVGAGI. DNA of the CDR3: TGTGCCAGCAGTTACGGTGCGGGTGACTATGGCTACACCTTC. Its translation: CASSYGAGDYGYTF.

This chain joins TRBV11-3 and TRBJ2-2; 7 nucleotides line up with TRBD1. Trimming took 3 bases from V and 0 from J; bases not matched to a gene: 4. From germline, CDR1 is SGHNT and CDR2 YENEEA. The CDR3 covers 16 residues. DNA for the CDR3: TGTGCCAGCAGCTTCCGGACAGGCGCGAACACCGGGGAGCTGTTTTTT. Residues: CASSFRTGANTGELFF.

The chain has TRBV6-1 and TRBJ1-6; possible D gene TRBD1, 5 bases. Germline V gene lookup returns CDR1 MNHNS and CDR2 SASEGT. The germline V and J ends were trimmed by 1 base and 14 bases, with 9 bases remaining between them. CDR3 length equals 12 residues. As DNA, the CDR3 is TGTGCCAGCAGTGAAGGGGGCGGCTCCCTCCACTTT. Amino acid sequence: CASSEGGGSLHF.

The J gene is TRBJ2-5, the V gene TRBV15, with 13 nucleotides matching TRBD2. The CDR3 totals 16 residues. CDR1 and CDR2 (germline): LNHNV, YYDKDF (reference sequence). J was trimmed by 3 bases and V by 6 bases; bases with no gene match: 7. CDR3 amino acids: CATSYTGLAGEETQYF. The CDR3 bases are TGTGCCACCAGTTATACTGGACTAGCGGGGGAAGAGACCCAGTACTTC.

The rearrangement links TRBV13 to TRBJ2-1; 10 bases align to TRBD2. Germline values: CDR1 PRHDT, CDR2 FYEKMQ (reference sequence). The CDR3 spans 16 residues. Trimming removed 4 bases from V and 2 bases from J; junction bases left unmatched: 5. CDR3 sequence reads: CASSSHLAGAYNEQFF. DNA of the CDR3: TGTGCCAGCAGCTCACATCTAGCGGGGGCCTACAATGAGCAGTTCTTC. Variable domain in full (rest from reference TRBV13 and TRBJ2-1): AAGVIQSPRHLIKEKRETATLKCYPIPRHDTVYWYQQGPGQDPQFLISFYEKMQSDKGSIPDRFSAQQFSDYHSELNMSSLELGDSALYFCASSSHLAGAYNEQFFGPGTRLTVL.

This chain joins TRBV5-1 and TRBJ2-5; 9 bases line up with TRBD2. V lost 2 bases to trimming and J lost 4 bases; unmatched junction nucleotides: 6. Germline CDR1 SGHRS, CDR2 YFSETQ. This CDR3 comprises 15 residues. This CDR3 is CASSFSGSGGETQYF. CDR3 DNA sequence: TGCGCCAGCAGCTTTAGCGGGAGTGGGGGAGAGACCCAGTACTTC. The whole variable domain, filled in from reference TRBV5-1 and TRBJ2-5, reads KAGVTQTPRYLIKTRGQQVTLSCSPISGHRSVSWYQQTPGQGLQFLFEYFSETQRNKGNFPGRFSGRQFSNSRSEMNVSTLELGDSALYLCASSFSGSGGETQYFGPGTRLLVL.

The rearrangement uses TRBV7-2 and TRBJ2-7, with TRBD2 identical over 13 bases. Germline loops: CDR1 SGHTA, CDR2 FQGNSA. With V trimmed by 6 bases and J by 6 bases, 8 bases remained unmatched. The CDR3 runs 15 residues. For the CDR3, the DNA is TGTGCCAGCAGACATACTAGCGGGAGGGCTTCCGAGCAGTACTTC. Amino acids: CASRHTSGRASEQYF.

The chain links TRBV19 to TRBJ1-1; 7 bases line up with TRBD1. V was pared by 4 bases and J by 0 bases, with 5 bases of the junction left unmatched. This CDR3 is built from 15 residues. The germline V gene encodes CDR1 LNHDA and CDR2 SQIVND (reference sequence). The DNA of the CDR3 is TGTGCCAGTAGTACAGACAGGGACATGAACACTGAAGCTTTCTTT. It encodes CASSTDRDMNTEAFF.

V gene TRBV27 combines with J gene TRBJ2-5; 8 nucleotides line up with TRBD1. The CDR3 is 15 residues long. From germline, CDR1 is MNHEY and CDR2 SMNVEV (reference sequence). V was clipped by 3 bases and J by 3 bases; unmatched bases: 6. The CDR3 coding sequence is TGTGCCAGCAGTTTCATCTCAGGGGGCAAAGAGACCCAGTACTTC. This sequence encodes CASSFISGGKETQYF.

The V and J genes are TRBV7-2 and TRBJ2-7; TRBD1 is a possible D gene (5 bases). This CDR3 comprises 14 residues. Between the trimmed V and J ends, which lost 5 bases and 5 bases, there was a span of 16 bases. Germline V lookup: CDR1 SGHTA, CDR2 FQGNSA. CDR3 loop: CASSPRAGAHEQYF. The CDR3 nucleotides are TGTGCCAGCAGCCCCAGGGCAGGTGCCCACGAGCAGTACTTC.

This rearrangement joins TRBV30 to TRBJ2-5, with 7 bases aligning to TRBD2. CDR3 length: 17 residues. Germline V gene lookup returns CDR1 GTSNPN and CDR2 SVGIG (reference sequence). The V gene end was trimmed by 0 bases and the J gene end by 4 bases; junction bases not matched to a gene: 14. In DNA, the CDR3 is TGTGCCTGGAGTGTATTGGCTCCCCGACTAGCACGAGAGACCCAGTACTTC. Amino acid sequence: CAWSVLAPRLARETQYF.

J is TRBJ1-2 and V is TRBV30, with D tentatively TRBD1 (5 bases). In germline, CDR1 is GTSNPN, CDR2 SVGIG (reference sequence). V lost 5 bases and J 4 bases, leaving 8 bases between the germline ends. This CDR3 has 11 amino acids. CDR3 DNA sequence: TGTGCCTGGGACAGACTCTATGGCTACACCTTC. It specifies CAWDRLYGYTF.

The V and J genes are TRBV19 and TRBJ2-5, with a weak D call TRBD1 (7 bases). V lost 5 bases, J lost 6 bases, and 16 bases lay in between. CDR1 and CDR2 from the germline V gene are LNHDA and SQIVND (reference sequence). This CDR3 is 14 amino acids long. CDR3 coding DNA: TGTGCCAGTAGTGACGACAGGGACTGGAAGACCCAGTACTTC. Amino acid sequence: CASSDDRDWKTQYF.

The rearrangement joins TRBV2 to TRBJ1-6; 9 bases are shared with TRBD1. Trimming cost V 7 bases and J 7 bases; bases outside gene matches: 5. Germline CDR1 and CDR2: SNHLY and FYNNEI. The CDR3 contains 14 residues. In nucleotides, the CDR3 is TGTGCCAGCAACCCCGGGACAGGGAATTCACCCCTCCACTTT. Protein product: CASNPGTGNSPLHF.

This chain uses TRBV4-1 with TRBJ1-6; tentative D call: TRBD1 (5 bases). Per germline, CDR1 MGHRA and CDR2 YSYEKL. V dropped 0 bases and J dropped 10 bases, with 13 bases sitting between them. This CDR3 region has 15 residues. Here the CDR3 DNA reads TGCGCCAGCAGCCAAGATTGGCAGGGTGGATCACCCCTCCACTTT. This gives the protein CASSQDWQGGSPLHF.

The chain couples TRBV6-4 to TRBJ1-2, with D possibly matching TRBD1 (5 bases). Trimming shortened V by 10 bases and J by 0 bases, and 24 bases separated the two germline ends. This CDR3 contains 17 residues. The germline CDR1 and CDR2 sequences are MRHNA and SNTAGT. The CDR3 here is CATRRSGTGATNYGYTF. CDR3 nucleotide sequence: TGTGCCACCAGACGGTCGGGGACTGGGGCCACTAACTATGGCTACACCTTC.